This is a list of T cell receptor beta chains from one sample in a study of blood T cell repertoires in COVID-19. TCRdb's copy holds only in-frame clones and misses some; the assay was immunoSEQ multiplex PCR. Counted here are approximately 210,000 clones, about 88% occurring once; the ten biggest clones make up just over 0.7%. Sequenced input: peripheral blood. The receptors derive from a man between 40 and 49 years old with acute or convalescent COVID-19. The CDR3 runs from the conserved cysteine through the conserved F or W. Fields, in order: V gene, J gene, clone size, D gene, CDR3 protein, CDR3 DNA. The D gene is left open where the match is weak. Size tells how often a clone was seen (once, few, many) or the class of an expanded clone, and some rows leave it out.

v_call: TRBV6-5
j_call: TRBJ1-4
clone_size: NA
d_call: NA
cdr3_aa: CASSYGGGTNEKLFF
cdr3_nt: TGTGCCAGCAGTTACGGGGGGGGGACTAATGAAAAACTGTTTTTT

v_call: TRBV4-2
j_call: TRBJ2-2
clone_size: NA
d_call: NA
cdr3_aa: CASSQDRGTTNTGELFF
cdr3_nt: TGTGCCAGCAGCCAAGATCGAGGCACAACGAACACCGGGGAGCTGTTTTTT

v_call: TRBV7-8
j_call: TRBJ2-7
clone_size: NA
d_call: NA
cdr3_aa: CASSLGEGVSYEQYF
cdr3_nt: TGTGCCAGCAGCTTAGGAGAAGGGGTGTCCTACGAGCAGTACTTC

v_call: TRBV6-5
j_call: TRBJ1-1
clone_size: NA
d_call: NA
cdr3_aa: CASSYFGSDNTEAFF
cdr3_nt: TGTGCCAGCAGTTACTTCGGGTCGGATAACACTGAAGCTTTCTTT

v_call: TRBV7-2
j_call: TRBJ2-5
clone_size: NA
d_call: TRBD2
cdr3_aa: CASSFRTSGRIVRETQYF
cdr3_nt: TGTGCCAGCAGCTTCCGGACTAGCGGGAGGATTGTTAGAGAGACCCAGTACTTC

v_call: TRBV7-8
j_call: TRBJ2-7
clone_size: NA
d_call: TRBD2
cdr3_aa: CASSLGLAPTYEQYF
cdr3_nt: TGTGCCAGCAGCTTAGGACTAGCCCCTACCTACGAGCAGTACTTC

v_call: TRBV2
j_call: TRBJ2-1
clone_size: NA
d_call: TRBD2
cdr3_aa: CASIPGLAGNEQFF
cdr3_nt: TGTGCCAGCATTCCGGGACTAGCGGGAAATGAGCAGTTCTTC

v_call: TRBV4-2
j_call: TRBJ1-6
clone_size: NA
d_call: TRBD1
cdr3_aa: CASSQEGTVPPPLHF
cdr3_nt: TGTGCCAGCAGCCAAGAAGGGACAGTCCCTCCACCCCTCCACTTT

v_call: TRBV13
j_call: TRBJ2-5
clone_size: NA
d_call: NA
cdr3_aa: CASSPVQGMEETQYF
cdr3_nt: TGTGCCAGCAGCCCTGTCCAGGGGATGGAAGAGACCCAGTACTTC

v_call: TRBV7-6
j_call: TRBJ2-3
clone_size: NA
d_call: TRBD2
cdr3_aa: CASSLPRQRGGSSTDTQYF
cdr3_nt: TGTGCCAGCAGCCTCCCTAGACAGCGGGGGGGATCTAGCACAGATACGCAGTATTTT

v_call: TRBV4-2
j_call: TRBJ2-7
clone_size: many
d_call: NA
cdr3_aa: CASSQEAGQRPYEQYF
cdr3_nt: TGTGCCAGCAGCCAAGAGGCGGGACAGAGACCCTACGAGCAGTACTTC

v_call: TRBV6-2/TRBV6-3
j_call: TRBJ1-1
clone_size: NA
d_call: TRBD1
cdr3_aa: CASSRGLGTEAFF
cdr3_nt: TGTGCCAGCAGCAGGGGGTTAGGAACTGAAGCTTTCTTT

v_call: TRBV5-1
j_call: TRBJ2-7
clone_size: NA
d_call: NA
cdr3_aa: CASSLEQTYEQYF
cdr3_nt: TGCGCCAGCAGCTTGGAACAGACCTACGAGCAGTACTTC

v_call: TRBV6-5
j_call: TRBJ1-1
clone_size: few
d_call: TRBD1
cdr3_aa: CASSVQGVTEAFF
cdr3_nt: TGTGCCAGCAGCGTACAGGGGGTCACTGAAGCTTTCTTT

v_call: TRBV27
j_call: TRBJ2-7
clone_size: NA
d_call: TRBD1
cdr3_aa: CASSQTGTGVYEQYF
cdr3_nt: TGTGCCAGCAGCCAAACCGGGACAGGGGTCTACGAGCAGTACTTC

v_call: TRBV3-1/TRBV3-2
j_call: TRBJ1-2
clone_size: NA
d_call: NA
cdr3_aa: CASSQSGYGYTF
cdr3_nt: TGTGCCAGCAGCCAATCGGGATATGGCTACACCTTC

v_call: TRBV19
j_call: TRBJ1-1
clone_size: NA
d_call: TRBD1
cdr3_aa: CASIRAGGFQTEAFF
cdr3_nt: TGTGCCAGTATTAGGGCAGGGGGCTTTCAAACTGAAGCTTTCTTT

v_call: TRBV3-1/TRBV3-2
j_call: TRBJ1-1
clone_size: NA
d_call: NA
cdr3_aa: CASSQRSGEAFF
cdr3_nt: TGTGCCAGCAGCCAAAGATCGGGTGAAGCTTTCTTT

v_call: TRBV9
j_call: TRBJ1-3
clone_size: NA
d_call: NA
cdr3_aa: CASSVGGRWNSGNTIYF
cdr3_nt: TGTGCCAGCAGCGTAGGAGGGCGCTGGAACTCTGGAAACACCATATATTTT

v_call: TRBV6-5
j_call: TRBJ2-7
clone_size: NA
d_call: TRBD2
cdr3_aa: CASSLAGANEQYF
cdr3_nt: TGTGCCAGCAGTTTAGCGGGAGCTAACGAGCAGTACTTC

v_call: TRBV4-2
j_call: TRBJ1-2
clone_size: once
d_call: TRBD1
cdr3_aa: CASSYDSTGGWYGYTF
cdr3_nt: TGTGCCAGCAGCTATGATTCGACAGGGGGCTGGTATGGCTACACCTTC

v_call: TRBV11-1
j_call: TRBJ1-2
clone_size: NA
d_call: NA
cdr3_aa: CASSNPGQGNYGYTF
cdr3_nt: TGTGCCAGCAGTAACCCAGGGCAGGGGAACTATGGCTACACCTTC

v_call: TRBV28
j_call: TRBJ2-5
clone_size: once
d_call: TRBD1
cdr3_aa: CASSLPTGGQETQYF
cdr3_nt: TGTGCCAGCAGTTTACCGACAGGGGGGCAAGAGACCCAGTACTTC

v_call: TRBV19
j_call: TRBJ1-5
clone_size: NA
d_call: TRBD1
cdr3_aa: CASSWTGPNQPQHF
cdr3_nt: TGTGCCAGTTCCTGGACAGGGCCCAATCAGCCCCAGCATTTT

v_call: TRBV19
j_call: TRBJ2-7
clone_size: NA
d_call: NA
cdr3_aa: CATTSGLGEQYF
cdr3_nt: TGTGCCACCACATCAGGGCTGGGCGAGCAGTACTTC

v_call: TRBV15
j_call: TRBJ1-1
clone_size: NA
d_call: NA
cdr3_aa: CATSRGGTANTEAFF
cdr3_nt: TGTGCCACCAGCAGGGGAGGGACGGCGAACACTGAAGCTTTCTTT

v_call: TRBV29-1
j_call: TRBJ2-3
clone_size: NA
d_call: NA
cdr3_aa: CSVEDKRWGVTDTQYF
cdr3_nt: TGCAGCGTTGAAGATAAGAGGTGGGGGGTGACAGATACGCAGTATTTT

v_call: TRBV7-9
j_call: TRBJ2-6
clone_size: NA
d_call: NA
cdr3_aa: CASSPQRFGTGANVLTF
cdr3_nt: TGTGCCAGCAGCCCTCAGAGGTTCGGTACTGGGGCCAACGTCCTGACTTTC

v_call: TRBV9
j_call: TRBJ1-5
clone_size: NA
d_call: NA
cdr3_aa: CASSPNGGAHQPQHF
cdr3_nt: TGTGCCAGCAGCCCGAATGGGGGGGCCCATCAGCCCCAGCATTTT

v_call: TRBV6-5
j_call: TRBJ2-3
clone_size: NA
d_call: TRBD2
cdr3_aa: CASSYSSGAHTDTQYF
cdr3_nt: TGTGCCAGCAGTTACTCCAGCGGGGCCCACACAGATACGCAGTATTTT

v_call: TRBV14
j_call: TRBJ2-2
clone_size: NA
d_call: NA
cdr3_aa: CASSQARVNTGELFF
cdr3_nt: TGTGCCAGCAGCCAAGCCAGGGTGAACACCGGGGAGCTGTTTTTT

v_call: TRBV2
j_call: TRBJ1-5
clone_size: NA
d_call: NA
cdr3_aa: CASCTGPPIDQPQHF
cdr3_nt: TGTGCCAGTTGTACAGGTCCCCCAATTGATCAGCCCCAGCATTTT

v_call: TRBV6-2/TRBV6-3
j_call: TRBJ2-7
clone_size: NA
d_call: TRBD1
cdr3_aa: CASSYRTGLSYEQYF
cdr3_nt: TGTGCCAGCAGTTACCGGACAGGGCTTTCCTACGAGCAGTACTTC